This T cell receptor beta chain was identified during a study of OX40 agonist ivuxolimab in advanced cancers. Study-wide context: At approximately 83% male, the cohort had a mean age of around 56 years, ranging from roughly 20 to 80. Checkpoint inhibitors had been given previously to around 38% of patients.

The CDR3 is 15 amino acids. Germline loops: CDR1 SEHNR, CDR2 FQNEAQ (reference sequence). V was clipped by 3 bases and J by 3 bases, with 15 bases between them. Libraries were prepared by immunoSEQ multiplex PCR; TCRdb keeps only in-frame clonotypes and omits some of them. The table has about 33,000 clones, about 88% seen once; the top ten hold approximately 21%. This clonotype originated in an adult with an advanced solid tumor such as melanoma, head and neck, liver or kidney cancer. This chain connects TRBV7-9 to TRBJ2-7; D remains ambiguous. Here the sequenced sample was CD4+ or CD8+ T cells sorted from blood, taken in a trial of the OX40 agonist ivuxolimab. The CDR3 DNA sequence: TGTGCCAGCAGCTTCTCAGGACCTCACCTCTACGAGCAGTACTTC. Its protein is CASSFSGPHLYEQYF.